Listed below are T cell receptor beta chains from one sample, sequenced in a study of T cell repertoires in cytomegalovirus infection. Via MiXCR, TCRdb re-called the reads, giving one row per CDR3 protein. The table lists fewer than 85,000 distinct CDR3 sequences, 4% of them singletons, with under 25% in the top ten. The specimen was PBMCs. Receptors were obtained from a human donor in good health (CMV status not recorded). Some clones in this sample may be carry-over from other donors' samples. Each CDR3 is given with its conserved first and last residue. The D gene is left open where the match is weak. The size field is filled for only some rows; it gives once, few, many or a size class.

clone_size,d_call,v_call,j_call,cdr3_aa,cdr3_nt
many,TRBD1,TRBV7-3,TRBJ1-2,CASSPDREGGYTF,TGTGCCAGCAGCCCGGACAGGGAGGGTGGCTACACCTTC
many,.,TRBV4-1,TRBJ1-1,CASSQDGAGDVTEAFF,TGCGCCAGCAGCCAAGATGGGGCAGGGGACGTAACTGAAGCTTTCTTT
many,.,TRBV7-2,TRBJ2-5,CASSFTRETQYF,TGTGCCAGCAGCTTTACCAGGGAGACCCAGTACTTC
many,TRBD2,TRBV24-1,TRBJ2-1,CATSPPSGDYNEQFF,TGTGCCACCAGCCCCCCTAGCGGAGACTACAATGAGCAGTTCTTC
many,TRBD1,TRBV28,TRBJ1-2,CASIGQGARDYGYTF,TGTGCCAGCATCGGACAGGGGGCGCGGGACTATGGCTACACCTTC
many,.,TRBV7-2,TRBJ2-1,CASSLVATPPHNEQFF,TGTGCCAGCAGCTTAGTGGCTACTCCACCCCACAATGAGCAGTTCTTC
few,.,TRBV3-1,TRBJ1-1,CASSRETGSTEAFF,TGTGCCAGCAGCCGAGAAACAGGGAGTACTGAAGCTTTCTTT
.,.,TRBV7-2,TRBJ2-1,CASSYYRESEQFF,TGTGCCAGCAGCTACTACCGGGAAAGTGAGCAGTTCTTC
many,.,TRBV7-8,TRBJ2-7,CASKPGDKPYEQYF,TGTGCCAGCAAGCCGGGGGACAAACCCTACGAGCAGTACTTC
many,TRBD1,TRBV7-9,TRBJ2-3,CASSSGQGARDTQYF,TGTGCCAGCAGCTCCGGACAGGGGGCGCGAGATACGCAGTATTTT
many,TRBD1,TRBV20-1,TRBJ2-5,CSSRITGGRKTQYF,TGCAGCTCGCGGATTACAGGGGGCAGGAAGACCCAGTACTTC
many,.,TRBV7-2,TRBJ2-7,CASSLDSGTATYEQYF,TGTGCCAGCAGCTTAGATAGTGGGACGGCTACCTACGAGCAGTACTTC
many,.,TRBV4-2,TRBJ2-1,CASNMGEGGTNEQFF,TGTGCCTCCAACATGGGCGAAGGAGGGACCAATGAGCAGTTCTTC
many,TRBD2,TRBV7-6,TRBJ2-7,CASSKGLAGVYEQYF,TGTGCCAGCAGCAAGGGACTAGCGGGAGTCTACGAGCAGTACTTC
many,.,TRBV7-9,TRBJ2-5,CASSLEDRAQYF,TGTGCCAGCAGTCTGGAAGATAGGGCCCAGTACTTC
many,.,TRBV7-2,TRBJ2-5,CASSQGIVETQYF,TGTGCCAGCAGCCAGGGAATTGTGGAGACCCAGTACTTC
many,.,TRBV7-2,TRBJ2-7,CASSLGSTFYEQYF,TGTGCCAGCAGCTTAGGAAGCACCTTCTACGAGCAGTACTTC
many,.,TRBV7-2,TRBJ1-5,CASSLTGGGNQPQHF,TGTGCCAGCAGCTTAACGGGTGGAGGCAATCAGCCCCAGCATTTT
few,.,TRBV23-1,TRBJ1-2,CASSQSGTQIYGYTF,TGCGCCAGCAGTCAATCCGGGACTCAGATCTATGGCTACACCTTC
many,.,TRBV20-1,TRBJ2-5,CSARPNGRETQYF,TGCAGTGCTAGACCCAACGGGCGGGAGACCCAGTACTTC
many,.,TRBV19,TRBJ2-2,CASSIGGSGTGELFF,TGTGCCAGTAGTATAGGGGGGAGCGGAACCGGGGAGCTGTTTTTT